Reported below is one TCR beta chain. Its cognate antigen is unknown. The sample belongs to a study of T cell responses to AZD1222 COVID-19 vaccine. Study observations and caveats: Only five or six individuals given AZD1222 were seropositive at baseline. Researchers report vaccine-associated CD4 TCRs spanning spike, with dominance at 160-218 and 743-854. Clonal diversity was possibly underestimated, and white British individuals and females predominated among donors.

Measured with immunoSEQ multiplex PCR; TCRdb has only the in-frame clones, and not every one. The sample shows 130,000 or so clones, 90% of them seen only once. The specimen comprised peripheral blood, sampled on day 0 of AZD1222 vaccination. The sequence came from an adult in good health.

The DNA of the CDR3 is TGTGCCAGCAGTGCGCGACTAGTATCCTACAATGAGCAGTTCTTC. It is translated as CASSARLVSYNEQFF. The gene calls are TRBV6-4 and TRBJ2-1; D perhaps matches TRBD2 (6 bases). Trimming took 4 bases from V and 1 from J, leaving 11 bases between them. CDR1 is MRHNA and CDR2 is SNTAGT in the germline V gene. The CDR3 loop spans 15 amino acids.